This T cell receptor (beta chain) appears in the sequencing data of a study of blood T cell repertoires in COVID-19. This CDR3 has 13 residues. V dropped 7 bases and J dropped 3; count of bases not matched to a gene: 4. Per the germline V gene, CDR1 is ENHRY and CDR2 is SYGVKD. Study processing details: Reference gene primers were amplified, and this amplification served to estimate nucleated cell counts. The protocol was immunoSEQ multiplex PCR, while the TCRdb copy is restricted to in-frame clones and leaves out a portion. V, J and clone size derive from that table, while D and trimming were established from the DNA sequence. The data contain fewer than 120,000 clones, around 68% of them singletons.

The genes are TRBV10-3 and TRBJ2-7, with 9 bases identical to TRBD1. Sequencing input: peripheral blood. This receptor was obtained from a woman aged 55 to 70 with acute or convalescent COVID-19. Here the CDR3 DNA reads TGTGCCATCAATCGGGACAGGGACTACGAGCAGTACTTC. It yields the protein CAINRDRDYEQYF.